This TCR beta chain derives from a study of identical twins. Broader study findings: Sharing of beta out-of-frame sequences by twins showed a weaker excess.

To note about this clonotype: The antigen is undetermined.

Template switching added a universal primer site, and cDNA bore unique molecular identifiers. TCRdb re-derived calls from the 5' RACE reads in MiXCR, one entry per CDR3 protein. The data contain 750,000 to 950,000 distinct CDR3 sequences, roughly an eighth of them seen just once; the ten biggest clones take up 1.5% to 2%. All donors were healthy Caucasians. These records were also assigned to another study, of yellow fever vaccine responses in identical twins. That source reports: Twins' T cell vaccine responses reportedly looked partly convergent, partly personalized.

The receptor's source is a woman aged 18 to 35 in good health. What was sequenced was PBMCs.

In DNA, the CDR3 is TGTGCCAGCAGTTTAGCGTTTAGCGGGGGACAAGAGACCCAGTACTTC. As protein: CASSLAFSGGQETQYF. This chain connects TRBV12-3 or TRBV12-4 to TRBJ2-5, with 9 bases aligning to TRBD2. V shed 0 bases and J 2 bases; nucleotides not matched to a gene: 4. The CDR3 loop spans 16 amino acids.